This TCR beta chain was captured in a study of cytomegalovirus exposure and HLA in healthy donors. The study, taken as a whole, reports: Presence/absence analyses assumed roughly uniform sequencing depth across donors.

Trimming took 3 bases from V and 2 from J; bases not matched to a gene: 3. This CDR3 has 15 residues. The germline gives CDR1 SGHTS, CDR2 YDEGEE. PCR primers comprised 60 Vbeta and 13 Jbeta primers. Generated by immunoSEQ multiplex PCR, the TCRdb table keeps only in-frame clones and is missing some. The sample has some 250,000 clones, 82% seen once. On this clone itself: Its specificity is unknown.

The chain links TRBV5-8 to TRBJ2-5; 11 bases are shared with TRBD2. Sequencing used PBMCs. The sequence was collected from a woman aged 40-49 years in good health and CMV-seropositive. The CDR3 reads CASSSTSGVQETQYF. In DNA, the CDR3 is TGTGCCAGCAGCTCGACTAGCGGGGTACAAGAGACCCAGTACTTC.